This entry is about one T cell receptor (beta chain). What it binds is unknown. V lost 7 bases to trimming and J lost 5 bases; unmatched junction nucleotides: 2. The CDR3 is 14 amino acids. Germline CDR1 MDHEN, CDR2 SYDVKM. The source of the sample is a study of shared clonotypes between healthy human individuals. About the study: The plates for each donor numbered three CD4 naive, three CD4 memory, two CD8 naive and one CD8 memory.

General observations from the study: The diversity represented, both genetic and in exposure history, was limited by few donors.

The method was immunoSEQ multiplex PCR; TCRdb's version includes in-frame clones alone and lacks a portion of them. The data contain about 380,000 clones, roughly 96% of them seen just once; the ten biggest clones take up about 0.32%. The receptor was isolated from a man under 40 in good health. The gene calls are TRBV28 and TRBJ2-1; 13 positions match TRBD2. The sample was memory CD8+ T cells sorted from blood. Specified subset: CD45RO+ cells pooled with CCR7-negative TemRA cells. The DNA of the CDR3 is TGTGCCAGCACAGGACTAGCGGGAGACAATGAGCAGTTCTTC. This sequence encodes CASTGLAGDNEQFF.